These T cell receptor beta chains were read from a single sample in a study of T cell responses to AZD1222 COVID-19 vaccine. Sequencing was performed with immunoSEQ multiplex PCR; in TCRdb, only in-frame clones are kept and a portion is missing. The sample yields tens of thousands of clones, 85% seen once. Here the sequenced sample was peripheral blood, taken on day 0 of AZD1222 vaccination. Receptors originate from an adult in good health. CDR3s include the opening cysteine and the closing phenylalanine or tryptophan. A D gene is named only where the DNA matches it firmly. Some rows mark clone size as missing; the rest say once, few, many or name a class of expanded clone.

>TRBJ1-1|few|TRBV19|TRBD1
TGTGCCAGTACCATTGGACAGGGGCGGCGAGCTTTCTTT
CASTIGQGRRAFF
>TRBJ2-7|few|TRBV6-5|TRBD1
TGTGCCAGCAGCCCCTTCCGGGACAGTCCCTACGAGCAGTACTTC
CASSPFRDSPYEQYF
>TRBJ1-2|NA|TRBV7-2|TRBD1
TGTGCCAGCAGCTTAGGAGGGACAGGACACGGCTACACCTTC
CASSLGGTGHGYTF
>TRBJ1-3|NA|TRBV5-4|NA
TGTGCCAGCAGCTTGGCCCAGAGCTCTGGAAACACCATATATTTT
CASSLAQSSGNTIYF
>TRBJ1-4|NA|TRBV9|TRBD1
TGTGCCAGCAGCCCGCAACCCGGGGACAGGGGGCTGGATGAAAAACTGTTTTTT
CASSPQPGDRGLDEKLFF
>TRBJ1-2|NA|TRBV6-1|NA
TGTGCCAGCAGTGAATTAGAGGTCCCGACAGTCTATGGCTACACCTTC
CASSELEVPTVYGYTF
>TRBJ2-7|few|TRBV3-1/TRBV3-2|TRBD1
TGTGCCAGCAGCCAACTGACAGGGGCTGGCGAGCAGTACTTC
CASSQLTGAGEQYF
>TRBJ1-6|NA|TRBV3-1/TRBV3-2|NA
TGTGCATCAAGGGCGGGCCCTTATAATTCACCCCTCCACTTT
CASRAGPYNSPLHF
>TRBJ1-6|NA|TRBV5-8|NA
TGTGCCAGCACATTAACGCCGATGGTCGTGAATTCACCCCTCCACTTT
CASTLTPMVVNSPLHF
>TRBJ1-1|NA|TRBV3-1/TRBV3-2|NA
TGTGCCAGCAGCCAAGCCCGTTGGACTGAAGCTTTCTTT
CASSQARWTEAFF
>TRBJ2-1|NA|TRBV2|NA
TGTGCCAGCAGTGAAGCAACAGTGTACAATGAGCAGTTCTTC
CASSEATVYNEQFF
>TRBJ2-1|NA|TRBV6-5|TRBD1
TGTGCCAGCACTCGGACAGGGGAGAAAAATGAGCAGTTCTTC
CASTRTGEKNEQFF
>TRBJ1-1|NA|TRBV19|NA
TGTGCCAGTAGTATAGATCGCGGGATACCAGGCACCTTT
CASSIDRGIPGTF
>TRBJ1-1|NA|TRBV21-1|NA
TGTGCCAGCAGCAAGGGACCCCGTAACAGATCCATGAACACTGAAGCTTTCTTT
CASSKGPRNRSMNTEAFF
>TRBJ1-4|NA|TRBV29-1|NA
TGCAGCGTCCGGGTCGCCGGAAAACTGTTTTTT
CSVRVAGKLFF
>TRBJ1-5|once|TRBV19|NA
TGTGCCAGTAGTCCTCAGGGAGTTCAAAATCAGCCCCAGCATTTT
CASSPQGVQNQPQHF